The rows below give T cell receptor beta chains drawn from one sample of a study of brain T cells in children with intractable seizures. The protocol was immunoSEQ multiplex PCR, while the TCRdb copy is restricted to in-frame clones and leaves out a portion. The table has some 76,000 clones, 85% to 95% seen once. The specimen comprised peripheral blood, sampled at surgery. All receptors derive from a boy under three years old with tuberous sclerosis and intractable seizures. Both conserved end residues are part of each CDR3. The order of the fields is J gene, clone size, V gene, CDR3 protein. The size entry is marked missing in some rows and otherwise reads once, few, many or a size class.

j_gene: TRBJ2-3; abundance: -; v_gene: TRBV21-1; CDR3aa: CASSINLHRVGHTDTQYF
j_gene: TRBJ2-2; abundance: -; v_gene: TRBV27; CDR3aa: CASRPGAYTGELFF
j_gene: TRBJ2-3; abundance: -; v_gene: TRBV6-1; CDR3aa: CASSESLDTQYF
j_gene: TRBJ1-6; abundance: -; v_gene: TRBV9; CDR3aa: CASSVESGPSPLHF
j_gene: TRBJ2-7; abundance: once; v_gene: TRBV6-5; CDR3aa: CASSPPDRGHEQYF
j_gene: TRBJ1-2; abundance: -; v_gene: TRBV6-5; CDR3aa: CASGEGGYTF
j_gene: TRBJ2-1; abundance: -; v_gene: TRBV6-5; CDR3aa: CATQGTTHPQEQFF
j_gene: TRBJ1-2; abundance: few; v_gene: TRBV14; CDR3aa: CASSPRDSYYGYTF
j_gene: TRBJ1-1; abundance: -; v_gene: TRBV18; CDR3aa: CASSPPGGDEAFF
j_gene: TRBJ1-4; abundance: -; v_gene: TRBV19; CDR3aa: CASSAQGWDEKLFF
j_gene: TRBJ1-4; abundance: -; v_gene: TRBV5-1; CDR3aa: CASSLGQGAAEKLFF
j_gene: TRBJ1-1; abundance: -; v_gene: TRBV29-1; CDR3aa: CSVSKTGAGTEAFF
j_gene: TRBJ2-3; abundance: -; v_gene: TRBV9; CDR3aa: CASSRRLEGDTDTQYF
j_gene: TRBJ1-2; abundance: -; v_gene: TRBV11-2; CDR3aa: CASSVGTGAGYGYTF
j_gene: TRBJ1-4; abundance: -; v_gene: TRBV25-1; CDR3aa: CASSELGRGSTNEKLFF
j_gene: TRBJ2-5; abundance: -; v_gene: TRBV7-3; CDR3aa: CASSLTGGWQETQYF
j_gene: TRBJ1-3; abundance: once; v_gene: TRBV19; CDR3aa: CASSAQTVSSGNTIYF
j_gene: TRBJ2-5; abundance: -; v_gene: TRBV5-4; CDR3aa: CASSRTSGVQETQYF
j_gene: TRBJ1-6; abundance: -; v_gene: TRBV3-1/TRBV3-2; CDR3aa: CASSQVAGHSPLHF
j_gene: TRBJ2-3; abundance: -; v_gene: TRBV7-2; CDR3aa: CASSLVGGGNTDTQYF
j_gene: TRBJ1-4; abundance: once; v_gene: TRBV5-1; CDR3aa: CASSLDTGYEKLFF
j_gene: TRBJ2-7; abundance: -; v_gene: TRBV7-8; CDR3aa: CASSLAGTTYEQYF
j_gene: TRBJ2-2; abundance: -; v_gene: TRBV5-4; CDR3aa: CASSWDYTGELFF
j_gene: TRBJ2-6; abundance: -; v_gene: TRBV12-2; CDR3aa: CASRLGHPSGANVLTF
j_gene: TRBJ2-3; abundance: -; v_gene: TRBV9; CDR3aa: CASSVGGPGDTQYF
j_gene: TRBJ1-1; abundance: -; v_gene: TRBV19; CDR3aa: CASSVDWNTEAFF
j_gene: TRBJ1-2; abundance: -; v_gene: TRBV9; CDR3aa: CANVARAELYGYTF
j_gene: TRBJ1-1; abundance: once; v_gene: TRBV6-1; CDR3aa: CASSEDTQGAKNTEAFF